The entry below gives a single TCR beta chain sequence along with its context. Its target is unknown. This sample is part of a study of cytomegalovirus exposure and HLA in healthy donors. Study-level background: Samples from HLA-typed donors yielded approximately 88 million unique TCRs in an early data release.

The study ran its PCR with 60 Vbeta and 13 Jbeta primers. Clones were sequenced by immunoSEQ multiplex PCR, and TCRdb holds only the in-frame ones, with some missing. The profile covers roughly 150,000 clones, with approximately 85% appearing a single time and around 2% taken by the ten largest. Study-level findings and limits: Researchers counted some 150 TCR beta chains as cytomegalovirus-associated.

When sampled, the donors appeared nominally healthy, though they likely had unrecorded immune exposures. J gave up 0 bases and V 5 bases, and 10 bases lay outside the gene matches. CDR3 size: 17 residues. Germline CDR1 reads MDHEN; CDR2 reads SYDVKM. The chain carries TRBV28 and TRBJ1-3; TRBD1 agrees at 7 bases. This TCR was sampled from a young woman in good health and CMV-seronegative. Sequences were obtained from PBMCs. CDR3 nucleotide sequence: TGTGCCAGCAGTGTTCCGCGCGGGACAGACTCTGGAAACACCATATATTTT. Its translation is CASSVPRGTDSGNTIYF.